This TCR beta chain was recovered during a study of human T cells and chemical hapten exposure. Overall study: Weekly diphenylcyclopropenone doses were given to patients' scalps across the roughly 25-week study.

TCRdb re-derived calls from the RACE reads in MiXCR, one entry per CDR3 protein. The sample yields about 340,000 distinct CDR3 sequences, about 7% seen once. This clonotype showed up many times. The germline V gene has CDR1 ENHRY and CDR2 SYGVKD. V was shortened by 3 bases and J by 1 base, with 9 bases between the two germline ends. CDR3 length: 14 residues. Regarding time point: patch test 1, 2 weeks after DPC sensitization. The treatment was: therapeutic diphenylcyclopropenone sensitization with weekly scalp DPC. Investigators collected blood before applying each patch test. From whole blood left unfractionated, total RNA was extracted.

The chain uses TRBV10-3 and TRBJ2-5; D possibly corresponds to TRBD1 (6 bases). This material consisted of whole blood, taken in connection with sensitization to the hapten diphenylcyclopropenone (DPC). The sequence came from a woman aged 18-29 years with alopecia areata. Some clones in this sample may be carry-over from other donors' samples. CDR3 residues: CAISDAGAQETQYF. DNA for the CDR3: TGTGCCATCAGTGATGCAGGGGCCCAAGAGACCCAGTACTTC.